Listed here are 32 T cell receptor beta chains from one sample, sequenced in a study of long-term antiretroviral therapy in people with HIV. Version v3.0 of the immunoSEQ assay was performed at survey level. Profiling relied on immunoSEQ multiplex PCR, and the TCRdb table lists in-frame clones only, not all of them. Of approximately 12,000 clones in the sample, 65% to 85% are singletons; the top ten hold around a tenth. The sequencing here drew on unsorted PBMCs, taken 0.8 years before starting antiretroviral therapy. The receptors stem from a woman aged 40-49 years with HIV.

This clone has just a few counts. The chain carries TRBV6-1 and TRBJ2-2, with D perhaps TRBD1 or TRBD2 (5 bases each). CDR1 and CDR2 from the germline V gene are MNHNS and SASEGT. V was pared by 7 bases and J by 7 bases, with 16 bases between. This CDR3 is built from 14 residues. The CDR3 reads CASTLGGWVGELFF. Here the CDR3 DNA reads TGTGCCAGCACCCTTGGGGGTTGGGTCGGGGAGCTGTTTTTT.

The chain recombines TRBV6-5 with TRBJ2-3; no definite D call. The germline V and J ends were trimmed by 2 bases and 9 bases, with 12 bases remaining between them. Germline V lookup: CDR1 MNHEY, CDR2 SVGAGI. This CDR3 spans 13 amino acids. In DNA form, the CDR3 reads TGTGCCAGCAGTTACATTGCCCGTAGGACGCAGTATTTT. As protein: CASSYIARRTQYF.

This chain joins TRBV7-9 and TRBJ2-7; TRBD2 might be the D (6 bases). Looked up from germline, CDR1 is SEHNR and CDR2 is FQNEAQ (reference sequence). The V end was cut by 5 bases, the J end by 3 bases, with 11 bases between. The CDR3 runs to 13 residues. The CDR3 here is CASSRESLYEQYF. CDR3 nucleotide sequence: TGTGCCAGCAGCCGGGAGTCCCTCTACGAGCAGTACTTC.

This CDR3 is CASSFILSGGELFF. CDR3 coding DNA: TGTGCCAGCAGCTTTATCTTGTCGGGAGGGGAGCTGTTTTTT. This chain uses TRBV11-2 with TRBJ2-2; D is perhaps TRBD2 (5 bases). CDR3 size: 14 residues. The V and J ends lost 3 bases and 8 bases respectively, with 13 bases between them. Germline V gene lookup returns CDR1 SGHAT and CDR2 FQNNGV.

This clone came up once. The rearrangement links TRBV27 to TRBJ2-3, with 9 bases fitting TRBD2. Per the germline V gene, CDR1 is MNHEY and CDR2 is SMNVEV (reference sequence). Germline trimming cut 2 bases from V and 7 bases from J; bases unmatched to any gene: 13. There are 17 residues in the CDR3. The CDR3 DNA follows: TGTGCCAGCAGTTTAAGGGGCAGCGGGAGGTTTGGGAATACGCAGTATTTT. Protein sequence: CASSLRGSGRFGNTQYF.

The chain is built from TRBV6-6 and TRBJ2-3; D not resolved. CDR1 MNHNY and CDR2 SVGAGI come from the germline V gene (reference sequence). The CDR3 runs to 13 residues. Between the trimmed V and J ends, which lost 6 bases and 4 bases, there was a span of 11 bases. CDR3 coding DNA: TGTGCCAGCAGAGCCGGCTTAGCAGATACGCAGTATTTT. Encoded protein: CASRAGLADTQYF.

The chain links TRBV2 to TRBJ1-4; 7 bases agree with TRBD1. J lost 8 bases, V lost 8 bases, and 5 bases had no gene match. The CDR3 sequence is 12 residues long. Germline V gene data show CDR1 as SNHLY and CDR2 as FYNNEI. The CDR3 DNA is TGTGCCAGCCGGGACAGACTAGAAAAACTGTTTTTT. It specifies CASRDRLEKLFF.

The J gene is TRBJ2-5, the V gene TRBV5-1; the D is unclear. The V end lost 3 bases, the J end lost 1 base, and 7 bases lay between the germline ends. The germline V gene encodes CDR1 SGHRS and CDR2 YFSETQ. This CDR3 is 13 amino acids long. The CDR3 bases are TGCGCCAGCAGCTCCTTAGGCCAAGAGACCCAGTACTTC. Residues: CASSSLGQETQYF.

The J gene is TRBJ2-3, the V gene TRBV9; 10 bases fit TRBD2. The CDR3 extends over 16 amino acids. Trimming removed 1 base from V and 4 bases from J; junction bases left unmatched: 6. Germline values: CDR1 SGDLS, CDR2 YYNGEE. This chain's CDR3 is CASSVYSSGSADTQYF. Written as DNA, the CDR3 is TGTGCCAGCAGCGTATATTCTAGCGGGAGCGCAGATACGCAGTATTTT.

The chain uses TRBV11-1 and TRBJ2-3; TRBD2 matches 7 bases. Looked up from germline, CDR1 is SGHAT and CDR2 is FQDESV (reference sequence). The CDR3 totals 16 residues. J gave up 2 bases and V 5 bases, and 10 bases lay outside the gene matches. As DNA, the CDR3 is TGTGCCAGCAGCCTCTTGGGGGAGGGGAACACAGATACGCAGTATTTT. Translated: CASSLLGEGNTDTQYF.

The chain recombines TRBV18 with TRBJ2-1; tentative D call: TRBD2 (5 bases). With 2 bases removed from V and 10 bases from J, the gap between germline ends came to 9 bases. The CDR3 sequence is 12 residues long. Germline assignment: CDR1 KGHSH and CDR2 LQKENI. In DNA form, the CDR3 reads TGTGCCAGCTCACCAAACCCGGGAGAGCAGTTCTTC. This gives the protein CASSPNPGEQFF.

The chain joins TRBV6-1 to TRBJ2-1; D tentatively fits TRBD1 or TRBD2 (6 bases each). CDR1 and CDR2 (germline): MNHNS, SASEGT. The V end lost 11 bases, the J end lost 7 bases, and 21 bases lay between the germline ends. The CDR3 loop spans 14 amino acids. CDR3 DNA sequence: TGTGCCCTACCCCCATCGGGGGCGGGGAATGAGCAGTTCTTC. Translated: CALPPSGAGNEQFF.

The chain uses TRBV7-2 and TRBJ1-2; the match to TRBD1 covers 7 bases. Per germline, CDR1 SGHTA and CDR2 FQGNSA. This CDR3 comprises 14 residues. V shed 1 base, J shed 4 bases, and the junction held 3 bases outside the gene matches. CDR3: CASSLEDRAYGYTF. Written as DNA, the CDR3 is TGTGCCAGCAGCTTAGAAGACAGGGCCTATGGCTACACCTTC.

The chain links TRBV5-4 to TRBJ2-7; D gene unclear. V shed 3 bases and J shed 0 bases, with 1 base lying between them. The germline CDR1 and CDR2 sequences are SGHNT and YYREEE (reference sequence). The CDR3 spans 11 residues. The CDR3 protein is CASSSSYEQYF. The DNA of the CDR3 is TGTGCCAGCAGCTCCTCCTACGAGCAGTACTTC.

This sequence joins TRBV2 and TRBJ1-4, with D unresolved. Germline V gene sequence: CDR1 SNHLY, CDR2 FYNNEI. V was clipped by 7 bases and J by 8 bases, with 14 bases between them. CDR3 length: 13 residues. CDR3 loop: CASKFEVSEKLFF. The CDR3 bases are TGTGCCAGCAAGTTTGAGGTGTCAGAAAAACTGTTTTTT.

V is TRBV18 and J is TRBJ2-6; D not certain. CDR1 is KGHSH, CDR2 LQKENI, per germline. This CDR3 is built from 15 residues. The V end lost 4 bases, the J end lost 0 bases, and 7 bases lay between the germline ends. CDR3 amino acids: CASSLSSSGANVLTF. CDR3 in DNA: TGTGCCAGCTCACTGAGTAGCTCTGGGGCCAACGTCCTGACTTTC.

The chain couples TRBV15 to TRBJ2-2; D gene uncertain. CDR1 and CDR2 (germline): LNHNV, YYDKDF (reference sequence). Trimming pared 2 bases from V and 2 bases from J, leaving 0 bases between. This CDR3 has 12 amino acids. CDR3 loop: CATSRNTGELFF. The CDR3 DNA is TGTGCCACCAGCAGAAACACCGGGGAGCTGTTTTTT.

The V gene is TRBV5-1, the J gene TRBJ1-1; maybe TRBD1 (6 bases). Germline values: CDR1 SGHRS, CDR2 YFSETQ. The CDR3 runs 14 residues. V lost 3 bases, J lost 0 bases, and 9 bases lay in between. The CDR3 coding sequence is TGCGCCAGCAGCTCCCAGGGGATGAACACTGAAGCTTTCTTT. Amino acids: CASSSQGMNTEAFF. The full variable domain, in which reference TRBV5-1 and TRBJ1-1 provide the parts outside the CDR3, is KAGVTQTPRYLIKTRGQQVTLSCSPISGHRSVSWYQQTPGQGLQFLFEYFSETQRNKGNFPGRFSGRQFSNSRSEMNVSTLELGDSALYLCASSSQGMNTEAFFGQGTRLTVV.

The CDR3 coding sequence is TGTGCCAGCAGCTTCACCGGGGAGGTAGTTGCACCCCTCCACTTT. It yields the protein CASSFTGEVVAPLHF. The rearrangement links TRBV5-6 to TRBJ1-6, with no clear D. CDR3 length equals 15 residues. Trimming removed 2 bases from V and 11 bases from J, with 17 bases in between. The V gene's germline CDR1 is SGHDT and CDR2 YYEEEE.

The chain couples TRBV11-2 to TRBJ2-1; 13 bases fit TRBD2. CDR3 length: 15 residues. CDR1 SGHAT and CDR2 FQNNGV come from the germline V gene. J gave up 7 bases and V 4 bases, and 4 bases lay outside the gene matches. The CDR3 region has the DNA TGTGCCAGCAGCTCGACTAGCGGGAGGCGGAATGAGCAGTTCTTC. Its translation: CASSSTSGRRNEQFF.

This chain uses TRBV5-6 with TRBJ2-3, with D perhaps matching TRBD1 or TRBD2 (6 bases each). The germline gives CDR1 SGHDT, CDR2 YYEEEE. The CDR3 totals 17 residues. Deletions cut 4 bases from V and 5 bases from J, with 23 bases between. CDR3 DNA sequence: TGTGCCAGCAGCGCCCCTGAGACAGGCCTGCGGGGAGATACGCAGTATTTT. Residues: CASSAPETGLRGDTQYF.

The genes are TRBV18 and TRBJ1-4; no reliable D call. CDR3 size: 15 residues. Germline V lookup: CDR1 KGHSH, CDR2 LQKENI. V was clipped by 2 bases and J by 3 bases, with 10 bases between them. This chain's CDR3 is CASSPRKLPNEKLFF. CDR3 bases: TGTGCCAGCTCACCAAGGAAATTACCTAATGAAAAACTGTTTTTT. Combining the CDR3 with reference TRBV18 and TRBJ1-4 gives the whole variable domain NAGVMQNPRHLVRRRGQEARLRCSPMKGHSHVYWYRQLPEEGLKFMVYLQKENIIDESGMPKERFSAEFPKEGPSILRIQQVVRGDSAAYFCASSPRKLPNEKLFFGSGTQLSVL.

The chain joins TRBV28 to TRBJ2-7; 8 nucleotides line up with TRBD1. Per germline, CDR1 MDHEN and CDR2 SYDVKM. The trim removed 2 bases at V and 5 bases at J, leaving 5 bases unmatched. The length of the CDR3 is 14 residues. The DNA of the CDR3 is TGTGCCAGCAGTTTAATGGACAGGGAAGACGAGCAGTACTTC. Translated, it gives CASSLMDREDEQYF.

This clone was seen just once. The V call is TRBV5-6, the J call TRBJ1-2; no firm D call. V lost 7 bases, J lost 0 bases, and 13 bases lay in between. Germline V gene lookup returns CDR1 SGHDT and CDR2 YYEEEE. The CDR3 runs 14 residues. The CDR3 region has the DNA TGTGCCAGCGGCTCTCGCTTTACTAACTATGGCTACACCTTC. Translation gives CASGSRFTNYGYTF. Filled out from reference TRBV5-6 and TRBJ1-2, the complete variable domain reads DAGVTQSPTHLIKTRGQQVTLRCSPKSGHDTVSWYQQALGQGPQFIFQYYEEEERQRGNFPDRFSGHQFPNYSSELNVNALLLGDSALYLCASGSRFTNYGYTFGSGTRLTVV.

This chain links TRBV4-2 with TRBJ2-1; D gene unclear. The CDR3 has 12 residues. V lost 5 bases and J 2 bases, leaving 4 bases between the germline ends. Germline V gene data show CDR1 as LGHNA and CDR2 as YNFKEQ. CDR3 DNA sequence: TGTGCCAGCAGCGGGACCTACAATGAGCAGTTCTTC. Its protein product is CASSGTYNEQFF.

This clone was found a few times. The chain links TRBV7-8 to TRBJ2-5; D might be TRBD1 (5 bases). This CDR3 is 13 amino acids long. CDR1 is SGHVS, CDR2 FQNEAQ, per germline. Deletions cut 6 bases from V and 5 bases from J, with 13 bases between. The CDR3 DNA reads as TGTGCCAGCAGATCCCCCTGGGGCGAGACCCAGTACTTC. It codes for CASRSPWGETQYF. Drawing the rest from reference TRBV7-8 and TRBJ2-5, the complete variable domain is GAGVSQSPRYKVAKRGQDVALRCDPISGHVSLFWYQQALGQGPEFLTYFQNEAQLDKSGLPSDRFFAERPEGSVSTLKIQRTQQEDSAVYLCASRSPWGETQYFGPGTRLLVL.

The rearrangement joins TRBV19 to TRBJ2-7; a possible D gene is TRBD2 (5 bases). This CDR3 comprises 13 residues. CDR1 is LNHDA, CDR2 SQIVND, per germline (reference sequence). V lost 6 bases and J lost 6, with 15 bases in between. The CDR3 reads CASRGLDSAEQYF. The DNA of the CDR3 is TGTGCCAGTAGGGGGTTGGACTCTGCCGAGCAGTACTTC.

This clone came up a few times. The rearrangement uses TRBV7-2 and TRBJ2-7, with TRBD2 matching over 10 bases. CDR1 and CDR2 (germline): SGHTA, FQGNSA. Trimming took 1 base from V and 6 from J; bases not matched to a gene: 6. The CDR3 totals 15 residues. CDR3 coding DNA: TGTGCCAGCAGCTTAGGGCTAGCGGGAGTTGTCGAGCAGTACTTC. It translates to CASSLGLAGVVEQYF.

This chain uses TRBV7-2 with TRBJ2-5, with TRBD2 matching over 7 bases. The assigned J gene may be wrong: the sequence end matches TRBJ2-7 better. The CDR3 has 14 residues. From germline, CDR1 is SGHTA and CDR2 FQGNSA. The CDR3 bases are TGTGCCAGCAGCCCTCGACTAGCAAACTACGAGCAGTACTTC. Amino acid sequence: CASSPRLANYEQYF.

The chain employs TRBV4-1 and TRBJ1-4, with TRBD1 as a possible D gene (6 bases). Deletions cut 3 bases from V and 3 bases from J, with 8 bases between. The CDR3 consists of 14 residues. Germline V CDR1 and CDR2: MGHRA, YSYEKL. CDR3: CASSQTGSNEKLFF. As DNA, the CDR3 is TGCGCCAGCAGCCAGACAGGCTCTAATGAAAAACTGTTTTTT.

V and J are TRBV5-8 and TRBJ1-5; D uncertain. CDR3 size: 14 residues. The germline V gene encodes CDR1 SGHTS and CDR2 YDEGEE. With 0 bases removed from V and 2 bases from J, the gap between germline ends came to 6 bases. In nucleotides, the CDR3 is TGTGCCAGCAGCTTGGACGGACGCAATCAGCCCCAGCATTTT. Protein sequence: CASSLDGRNQPQHF.

Here the CDR3 DNA reads TGTGCCAGCAGCTTAGTAGGCGGGGGCCGATACAATGAGCAGTTCTTC. Translating gives CASSLVGGGRYNEQFF. The chain joins TRBV7-9 to TRBJ2-1, with D perhaps matching TRBD2 (7 bases). Germline loops: CDR1 SEHNR, CDR2 FQNEAQ (reference sequence). CDR3 length: 16 amino acids. The V end was cut by 1 base, the J end by 4 bases, with 14 bases between. The variable domain in full, with the rest retrieved from reference TRBV7-9 and TRBJ2-1, is DTGVSQNPRHKITKRGQNVTFRCDPISEHNRLYWYRQTLGQGPEFLTYFQNEAQLEKSRLLSDRFSAERPKGSFSTLEIQRTEQGDSAMYLCASSLVGGGRYNEQFFGPGTRLTVL.